This TCR beta chain was observed in a study of Ad26.COV2.S vaccination and SARS-CoV-2 variants. This clone showed up just once. Its antigen remains unknown. Generated by immunoSEQ multiplex PCR, the TCRdb table keeps only in-frame clones and is missing some. The data contain over 400,000 clones, less than 95% of them seen just once; the ten biggest clones take up around 4.2%. The J segment lost 5 bases and the V segment lost 4 bases, leaving 8 bases of the junction unmatched. Per germline, CDR1 SGHDT and CDR2 YYEEEE. There are 14 residues in the CDR3. Treatment defined: some 20 received Ad26.COV2.S at low or high dose, single or two shots; about 5 received placebo; per-sample allocation not given. Samples were taken on day 63 after the first vaccine or placebo injection. An Ad26 vector that expressed Wuhan-strain SARS-CoV-2 spike constituted the vaccine. Study conclusions and caveats: The breadth of spike-specific CD8+ and CD4+ T cell responses after vaccination was reportedly substantial.

This TCR came from a person aged 18-60 years who received the Ad26.COV2.S COVID-19 vaccine or a placebo. V and J are TRBV5-6 and TRBJ1-2, with 7 bases aligning to TRBD1. The material was peripheral blood, obtained in a trial of Ad26.COV2.S vaccine versus placebo. CDR3 sequence reads: CASSITGTAYGYTF. CDR3 nucleotide sequence: TGTGCCAGCAGCATCACCGGGACAGCGTATGGCTACACCTTC.